These 16 T cell receptor beta chains were all obtained from the same sample, sequenced in a study of T cell repertoires in cytomegalovirus infection. Each CDR3 protein gets one entry after TCRdb re-called the reads with MiXCR. The sample contains 250,000 to 300,000 distinct CDR3 sequences, over 15% of which appear only once. Material for sequencing was CD8+ T cells from PBMCs. These receptors all come from a human donor in good health (CMV status not recorded). Some clones in this sample may be carry-over from other donors' samples.

The table lists this clonotype with a few counts. V gene TRBV6-6 combines with J gene TRBJ2-3; D remains unclear. From germline, CDR1 is MNHNY and CDR2 SVGAGI (reference sequence). This CDR3 region has 14 residues. The V end was cut by 2 bases, the J end by 6 bases, with 12 bases between. CDR3 DNA sequence: TGTGCCAGCAGTTACAGGGTTTTCGAGGATACGCAGTATTTT. Its protein is CASSYRVFEDTQYF.

The rearrangement joins TRBV12-3 or TRBV12-4 to TRBJ1-1; D possibly corresponds to TRBD1 (6 bases). Trimming took 3 bases from V and 4 from J, leaving 15 bases between them. This CDR3 contains 15 residues. CDR3 coding DNA: TGTGCCAGCAGTTTTGGGGGCATCCATGGCACTGAAGCTTTCTTT. Its protein product is CASSFGGIHGTEAFF.

This clonotype was counted between two and nine times. This sequence joins TRBV7-9 and TRBJ2-1, with D perhaps matching TRBD1 (7 bases). CDR1 is SEHNR, CDR2 FQNEAQ, per germline (reference sequence). The length of the CDR3 is 15 residues. V shed 5 bases and J shed 0 bases, with 11 bases lying between them. The CDR3 spells CASSGGTVSYNEQFF. DNA for the CDR3: TGTGCCAGCAGCGGCGGGACAGTCTCCTACAATGAGCAGTTCTTC.

This clonotype was picked up many times. The V gene is TRBV7-8, the J gene TRBJ1-5, with 9 bases aligning to TRBD1. The CDR3 loop spans 19 amino acids. CDR1 and CDR2 (germline): SGHVS, FQNEAQ. V was clipped by 4 bases and J by 7 bases; unmatched bases: 20. DNA for the CDR3: TGTGCCAGCAGCTACAAAGACTGGGACAGGGTTGATCGATGGCAGCCCCAGCATTTT. It encodes CASSYKDWDRVDRWQPQHF.

This clonotype was found a few times. The rearrangement links TRBV7-9 to TRBJ1-1, with 10 bases that match TRBD1. Germline CDR1 SEHNR, CDR2 FQNEAQ (reference sequence). Trimming cost V 5 bases and J 1 base; bases outside gene matches: 4. This CDR3 region has 15 residues. In DNA, the CDR3 is TGTGCCAGCAGCGCCCGACAGGGGGCGAACACTGAAGCTTTCTTT. This translates into CASSARQGANTEAFF. Drawing the rest from reference TRBV7-9 and TRBJ1-1, the complete variable domain is DTGVSQNPRHKITKRGQNVTFRCDPISEHNRLYWYRQTLGQGPEFLTYFQNEAQLEKSRLLSDRFSAERPKGSFSTLEIQRTEQGDSAMYLCASSARQGANTEAFFGQGTRLTVV.

This clonotype was recorded many times. The rearrangement uses TRBV7-9 and TRBJ1-2; D may be TRBD1 (5 bases). V was trimmed by 8 bases and J by 1 base, leaving 11 bases between them. The length of the CDR3 is 13 residues. Germline V gives CDR1 SEHNR, CDR2 FQNEAQ (reference sequence). This CDR3 is CASRRASNYGYTF. The CDR3 nucleotides are TGTGCCAGCCGCAGGGCCAGTAACTATGGCTACACCTTC.

This clonotype showed up just a few times. The chain has TRBV2 and TRBJ1-2; 7 nucleotides match TRBD1. V shed 6 bases and J 4 bases; nucleotides not matched to a gene: 14. The CDR3 runs 16 residues. Germline values: CDR1 SNHLY, CDR2 FYNNEI. CDR3 in amino acids: CASSLVGQASVYGYTF. CDR3 DNA sequence: TGTGCCAGCAGCCTGGTTGGACAGGCCTCAGTCTATGGCTACACCTTC.

This clonotype was recorded at least ten times. V and J are TRBV23-1 and TRBJ2-1, with TRBD1 as a possible D gene (5 bases). TRBV23-1 is labeled an ORF, and its function is uncertain. The CDR3 has 15 residues. The V gene lost 0 bases and the J gene lost 8 bases, with 14 bases spanning the gap. The CDR3 nucleotides read TGCGCCAGCAGTCAATCGGCACAAGGGGCCTATGAGCAGTTCTTC. Protein: CASSQSAQGAYEQFF.

The table lists this clonotype with many counts. The rearrangement links TRBV11-2 to TRBJ1-2, with no clear D. V was trimmed by 6 bases and J by 6 bases, leaving 20 bases between them. This CDR3 comprises 15 residues. Germline V gene sequence: CDR1 SGHAT, CDR2 FQNNGV. This CDR3 is CASRPTPGSENGYTF. CDR3 nucleotides: TGTGCCAGCAGACCTACCCCAGGAAGCGAAAATGGCTACACCTTC.

This clonotype was detected a few times. The chain combines TRBV20-1 with TRBJ2-3, with 8 bases identical to TRBD2. Trimming took 0 bases from V and 5 from J; bases not matched to a gene: 13. The CDR3 spans 17 residues. Germline CDR1 DFQATT, CDR2 SNEGSKA (reference sequence). The CDR3 nucleotides read TGCAGTGCTAGAGACCTAGCGGGTCTAAGGTTGGAAGATACGCAGTATTTT. The encoded protein is CSARDLAGLRLEDTQYF.

This clonotype was counted only a few times. The J gene is TRBJ2-3, the V gene TRBV5-5; no firm D call. This CDR3 comprises 13 residues. Trimming removed 4 bases from V and 1 base from J, with 7 bases in between. The germline CDR1 and CDR2 sequences are SGHKS and YYEKEE (reference sequence). CDR3 in DNA: TGTGCCAGCAGCGCTGCCCGCACAGATACGCAGTATTTT. This gives the protein CASSAARTDTQYF.

This clonotype was recorded a few times. V and J are TRBV9 and TRBJ2-5; 7 positions match TRBD1. V lost 4 bases to trimming and J lost 1 base; unmatched junction nucleotides: 4. The CDR3 sequence is 14 residues long. The germline CDR1 and CDR2 sequences are SGDLS and YYNGEE. This CDR3 is CASSSTGSQETQYF. CDR3 DNA sequence: TGTGCCAGCAGCTCGACAGGGAGCCAAGAGACCCAGTACTTC.

J is TRBJ2-1 and V is TRBV11-1, with 7 bases identical to TRBD1. CDR1 SGHAT and CDR2 FQDESV come from the germline V gene (reference sequence). V was pared by 5 bases and J by 6 bases, with 10 bases of the junction left unmatched. This CDR3 has 15 amino acids. The CDR3 region is CASSVGTDDLNEQFF. The CDR3, as DNA: TGTGCCAGCAGCGTCGGGACAGATGATCTCAATGAGCAGTTCTTC.

This chain uses TRBV28 with TRBJ2-7; 8 positions match TRBD1. After removal of 4 bases from V and 4 bases from J, the junction contained 12 bases not matched to a gene. The CDR3 extends over 16 amino acids. CDR1 is MDHEN, CDR2 SYDVKM, per germline. CDR3 loop: CASSWSATGVVYEQYF. For the CDR3, the DNA is TGTGCCAGCAGTTGGTCGGCGACAGGGGTGGTTTACGAGCAGTACTTC.

There are a few counts of this clonotype. This chain joins TRBV12-3 or TRBV12-4 and TRBJ2-1, with D perhaps TRBD2 (5 bases). CDR3 length equals 16 residues. V lost 2 bases and J lost 2, with 13 bases in between. This CDR3 is CASSLYRAEPYNEQFF. DNA of the CDR3: TGTGCCAGCAGTTTATATCGAGCGGAACCCTACAATGAGCAGTTCTTC.

V gene TRBV29-1 combines with J gene TRBJ1-2, with TRBD1 identical over 7 bases. V lost 4 bases, J lost 4 bases, and 9 bases stayed unmatched. This CDR3 contains 14 residues. The germline CDR1 and CDR2 sequences are SQVTM and ANQGSEA. The CDR3 coding sequence is TGCAGCGTTGGTGGAGGGGGCGATTCCTATGGCTACACCTTC. Translation gives CSVGGGGDSYGYTF.